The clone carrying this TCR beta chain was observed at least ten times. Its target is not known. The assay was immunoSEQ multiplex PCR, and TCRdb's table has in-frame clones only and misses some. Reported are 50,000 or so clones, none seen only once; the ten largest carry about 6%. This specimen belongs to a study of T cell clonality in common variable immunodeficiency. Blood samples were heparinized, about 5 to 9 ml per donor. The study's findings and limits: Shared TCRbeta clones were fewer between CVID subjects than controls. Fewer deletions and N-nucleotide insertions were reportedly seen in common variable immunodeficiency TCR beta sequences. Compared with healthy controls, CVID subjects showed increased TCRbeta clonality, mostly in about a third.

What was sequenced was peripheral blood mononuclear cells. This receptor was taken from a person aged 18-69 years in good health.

The CDR3 sequence: CASSWPGNYGYTF. Incomplete CDR3 DNA: TGTGCCAGCAGCTGGCCGGGGAACTATGGC. The chain employs TRBV5-4 and TRBJ1-2; D gene ambiguous. Read coverage stops 3 residues before the CDR3 terminus; the germline J gene supplies the remainder. CDR3 length: 13 residues. Trimming left V 3 bases short and J 2 bases short, with 8 bases between. Per the germline V gene, CDR1 is SGHNT and CDR2 is YYREEE (reference sequence).